A selection of T cell receptor beta chains follows, all from one sample in a study of Ad26.COV2.S vaccination and SARS-CoV-2 variants. Generated by immunoSEQ multiplex PCR, the TCRdb table keeps only in-frame clones and is missing some. The table shows more than 300,000 clones, with around four fifths occurring only once. Specimen: peripheral blood, collected in a trial of Ad26.COV2.S vaccine versus placebo. These receptors all come from a person between 18 and 65 years old who received the Ad26.COV2.S COVID-19 vaccine or a placebo. Both conserved end residues are part of each CDR3. Fields, in order: V gene, D gene, J gene, clone size, CDR3 protein, CDR3 DNA. The D gene is left open where the match is weak. For some rows the clone size is stated as once, few or many, or as a class when expanded; others skip it.

V: TRBV5-4; D: TRBD1; J: TRBJ2-1; size: .; CDR3: CASSWGQGVGNEQFF; DNA: TGTGCCAGCAGCTGGGGACAGGGCGTGGGCAATGAGCAGTTCTTC
V: TRBV5-1; D: .; J: TRBJ2-7; size: .; CDR3: CASSLTSNSYEQYF; DNA: TGCGCCAGCAGCTTGACTTCAAACTCCTACGAGCAGTACTTC
V: TRBV7-3; D: .; J: TRBJ1-1; size: .; CDR3: CASSLEWGTEAFF; DNA: TGTGCCAGCAGCTTAGAGTGGGGCACTGAAGCTTTCTTT
V: TRBV9; D: .; J: TRBJ2-7; size: .; CDR3: CASSVDPGQATYEQYF; DNA: TGTGCCAGCAGCGTAGACCCAGGCCAGGCCACCTACGAGCAGTACTTC
V: TRBV5-1; D: .; J: TRBJ1-3; size: .; CDR3: CASSLTGTFGGNTIYF; DNA: TGCGCCAGCAGCCTTACAGGAACCTTCGGGGGAAACACCATATATTTT
V: TRBV6-6; D: .; J: TRBJ2-1; size: .; CDR3: CASSYSNTDNEQFF; DNA: TGTGCCAGCAGTTACTCAAATACCGACAATGAGCAGTTCTTC
V: TRBV3-1/TRBV3-2; D: .; J: TRBJ2-5; size: .; CDR3: CASSQAQGVETQYF; DNA: TGTGCCAGCAGCCAAGCACAGGGTGTGGAGACCCAGTACTTC
V: TRBV7-3; D: .; J: TRBJ2-4; size: once; CDR3: CASSSTGSRGPSNIQYF; DNA: TGTGCCAGCAGCTCGACAGGTTCCAGGGGTCCAAGTAACATTCAGTACTTC
V: TRBV5-1; D: .; J: TRBJ2-2; size: .; CDR3: CASSLDYANTGELFF; DNA: TGCGCCAGCAGCTTGGACTATGCGAACACCGGGGAGCTGTTTTTT
V: TRBV5-4; D: .; J: TRBJ1-1; size: few; CDR3: CASSSGPINTEAFF; DNA: TGTGCCAGCAGCTCGGGACCCATTAACACTGAAGCTTTCTTT
V: TRBV3-1/TRBV3-2; D: .; J: TRBJ2-5; size: .; CDR3: CASSSRTVVGETQYF; DNA: TGTGCCAGCAGCTCGCGGACGGTGGTTGGGGAGACCCAGTACTTC
V: TRBV12-5; D: TRBD1; J: TRBJ2-7; size: .; CDR3: CASGLVLDRRSYEQYF; DNA: TGTGCTAGTGGTTTGGTACTGGACAGGCGATCCTACGAGCAGTACTTC
V: TRBV5-4; D: .; J: TRBJ2-7; size: .; CDR3: CASSPPGKGGYEQYF; DNA: TGTGCCAGCAGCCCCCCCGGAAAGGGGGGGTACGAGCAGTACTTC
V: TRBV2; D: TRBD1; J: TRBJ1-5; size: .; CDR3: CASSPGTGYSNQPQHF; DNA: TGTGCCAGCAGCCCGGGGACAGGTTATAGCAATCAGCCCCAGCATTTT
V: TRBV19; D: .; J: TRBJ1-6; size: .; CDR3: CASSIRPASSSYNSPLHF; DNA: TGTGCCAGTAGTATCAGGCCTGCCAGTAGCTCCTATAATTCACCCCTCCACTTT
V: TRBV18; D: .; J: TRBJ2-3; size: .; CDR3: CASSPSTGRTDTQYF; DNA: TGTGCCAGCTCACCTTCCACGGGGCGCACAGATACGCAGTATTTT
V: TRBV3-1/TRBV3-2; D: .; J: TRBJ1-6; size: .; CDR3: CASSHREGGSPLHF; DNA: TGTGCCAGCAGCCACAGGGAGGGTGGGTCACCCCTCCACTTT
V: TRBV6-5; D: .; J: TRBJ2-1; size: once; CDR3: CASSYGSTVVLDEQFF; DNA: TGTGCCAGCAGTTACGGTAGTACAGTGGTATTGGATGAGCAGTTCTTC
V: TRBV7-3; D: TRBD2; J: TRBJ2-1; size: .; CDR3: CASSISTSINEQFF; DNA: TGTGCCAGCAGCATTTCGACTAGCATCAATGAGCAGTTCTTC
V: TRBV19; D: .; J: TRBJ2-7; size: .; CDR3: CASSISGTNSYEQYF; DNA: TGTGCCAGTAGTATTTCTGGCACTAACTCCTACGAGCAGTACTTC
V: TRBV11-3; D: .; J: TRBJ1-1; size: .; CDR3: CASSKDRNTEAFF; DNA: TGTGCCAGCAGTAAGGACAGGAACACTGAAGCTTTCTTT
V: TRBV7-8; D: .; J: TRBJ1-3; size: .; CDR3: CASSGTLLGNTIYF; DNA: TGTGCCAGTTCCGGGACACTACTAGGAAACACCATATATTTT
V: TRBV18; D: TRBD1; J: TRBJ2-5; size: .; CDR3: CASSPPGGETQYF; DNA: TGTGCCAGCTCACCTCCAGGGGGAGAGACCCAGTACTTC
V: TRBV7-3; D: .; J: TRBJ2-1; size: .; CDR3: CASSLMVASGLREQFF; DNA: TGTGCCAGCAGCTTAATGGTGGCTAGTGGGCTGCGTGAGCAGTTCTTC
V: TRBV3-1/TRBV3-2; D: .; J: TRBJ1-4; size: .; CDR3: CASSQDRVNEKLFF; DNA: TGTGCCAGCAGCCAAGACAGGGTGAATGAAAAACTGTTTTTT
V: TRBV6-6; D: .; J: TRBJ1-5; size: .; CDR3: CASRQHWNQPQHF; DNA: TGTGCCAGCAGACAACACTGGAATCAGCCCCAGCATTTT
V: TRBV14; D: .; J: TRBJ1-3; size: .; CDR3: CASSLQAGNTIYF; DNA: TGTGCCAGCAGCCTCCAAGCTGGAAACACCATATATTTT
V: TRBV4-2; D: TRBD2; J: TRBJ2-3; size: .; CDR3: CASSLAGGQVDTQYF; DNA: TGTGCCAGCAGCCTAGCGGGGGGGCAGGTAGATACGCAGTATTTT